A single sample gave rise to the 24 T cell receptor beta chains below, sequenced in a study of sequential checkpoint blockade in melanoma. Treatment given: randomized to nivolumab then ipilimumab (arm A) or the reverse (arm B). Sequenced by immunoSEQ multiplex PCR; TCRdb stores in-frame clones only, minus some. The data show tens of thousands of clones, roughly 32% seen once. The specimen comprised tumor tissue (inferred from file names), sampled from a patient given nivolumab and ipilimumab in sequence. The receptors originated from a human donor with melanoma.

This clone was seen only a few times. V usage is TRBV6-8 and J usage is TRBJ1-5, with a weak D call TRBD1 (5 bases). V was shortened by 10 bases and J by 3 bases, with 19 bases between the two germline ends. Germline CDR1 and CDR2: MNHGY and SAAAGT. The CDR3 runs to 15 residues. The chain's CDR3 is CAIGREGQTNQPQHF. DNA for the CDR3: TGTGCCATCGGCAGAGAGGGGCAGACCAATCAGCCCCAGCATTTT.

The gene calls are TRBV6-8 and TRBJ2-7; 14 bases map to TRBD2. Germline lookup yields CDR1 MNHGY and CDR2 SAAAGT. Germline trimming cut 6 bases from V and 2 bases from J; bases unmatched to any gene: 9. The length of the CDR3 is 17 residues. As DNA, the CDR3 is TGTGCCAGCAGCAAGGGGACTAGCGGGGGACTACCCTACGAGCAGTACTTC. This sequence encodes CASSKGTSGGLPYEQYF.

The genes are TRBV5-1 and TRBJ1-3; no clear D. Trimming pared 1 base from V and 0 bases from J, leaving 8 bases between. The CDR3 is made up of 15 amino acids. Germline values: CDR1 SGHRS, CDR2 YFSETQ. As DNA, the CDR3 is TGCGCCAGCAGCTTGCCAGGAGACTCTGGAAACACCATATATTTT. It translates to CASSLPGDSGNTIYF. The full variable domain, rest sourced from reference TRBV5-1 and TRBJ1-3, is KAGVTQTPRYLIKTRGQQVTLSCSPISGHRSVSWYQQTPGQGLQFLFEYFSETQRNKGNFPGRFSGRQFSNSRSEMNVSTLELGDSALYLCASSLPGDSGNTIYFGEGSWLTVV.

V and J are TRBV6-8 and TRBJ1-4; 9 bases are a match to TRBD1. This CDR3 has 14 residues. The germline CDR1 and CDR2 sequences are MNHGY and SAAAGT. Trimming at V came to 4 bases and at J to 8 bases, leaving 5 bases not matched to a gene. The CDR3 nucleotides read TGTGCCAGCAGTTGGGGACAGGGTGGGGAAAAACTGTTTTTT. Translating gives CASSWGQGGEKLFF.

CDR3 bases: TGCAGCGTTGCGAGGGAGGCGGGAACGCAGTATTTT. Its protein is CSVAREAGTQYF. The gene calls are TRBV29-1 and TRBJ2-3; a possible D gene is TRBD2 (6 bases). The CDR3 is made up of 12 amino acids. V was clipped by 4 bases and J by 9 bases, with 14 bases between them. Germline loops: CDR1 SQVTM, CDR2 ANQGSEA.

The gene calls are TRBV10-1 and TRBJ1-1; 12 bases match TRBD1. Germline V gives CDR1 WNHNN, CDR2 SYGVQD (reference sequence). The CDR3 contains 16 residues. V gave up 5 bases and J gave up 3 bases; unmatched junction bases: 7. The CDR3 region has the DNA TGCGCCAGCAGTCTAGGGACAGGGGGCGGGCACACTGAAGCTTTCTTT. This encodes CASSLGTGGGHTEAFF.

The V and J genes are TRBV6-1 and TRBJ1-4; D call uncertain. The CDR3 runs 12 residues. Trimming stripped 1 base from V and 8 bases from J, with 5 bases between. The germline gives CDR1 MNHNS, CDR2 SASEGT. The chain's CDR3 is CASSEGWEKLFF. CDR3 coding DNA: TGTGCCAGCAGTGAAGGATGGGAAAAACTGTTTTTT.

The sample holds a few counts of this clone. This chain links TRBV6-8 with TRBJ1-2; D might be TRBD1 (6 bases). The V gene's germline CDR1 is MNHGY and CDR2 SAAAGT. The V end lost 6 bases, the J end lost 1 base, and 15 bases lay between the germline ends. The CDR3 is 15 amino acids. CDR3 residues: CASRPQDRFNYGYTF. CDR3 sequence (DNA): TGTGCCAGCAGACCTCAGGACAGATTTAACTATGGCTACACCTTC.

This clone turned up a few times. The rearrangement uses TRBV6-8 and TRBJ2-7; TRBD2 aligns across 11 bases. This CDR3 has 16 residues. Trimming removed 6 bases from V and 4 bases from J; junction bases left unmatched: 11. In germline, CDR1 is MNHGY, CDR2 SAAAGT. The CDR3 coding sequence is TGTGCCAGCAGCTTTAGCGGGAGGGCACCCTTTTACGAGCAGTACTTC. It translates to CASSFSGRAPFYEQYF.

This clone was recorded once. V usage is TRBV18 and J usage is TRBJ1-6, with D hard to call. Germline CDR1 and CDR2: KGHSH and LQKENI. The CDR3 runs 15 residues. With 5 bases removed from V and 4 bases from J, the gap between germline ends came to 12 bases. CDR3 DNA sequence: TGTGCCAGCTCAGCCGACTCCTATTATAATTCACCCCTCCACTTT. Amino acids: CASSADSYYNSPLHF.

At least ten counts were recorded for this clone. V and J are TRBV7-6 and TRBJ2-5; D not certain. Trimming took 4 bases from V and 1 from J, leaving 13 bases between them. The V gene's germline CDR1 is SGHVS and CDR2 FNYEAQ. The length of the CDR3 is 15 residues. CDR3 sequence reads: CASSSFQVPQETQYF. The CDR3 DNA sequence: TGTGCCAGCAGCTCCTTCCAGGTCCCCCAAGAGACCCAGTACTTC. Drawing the rest from reference TRBV7-6 and TRBJ2-5, the complete variable domain is GAGVSQSPRYKVTKRGQDVALRCDPISGHVSLYWYRQALGQGPEFLTYFNYEAQQDKSGLPNDRFSAERPEGSISTLTIQRTEQRDSAMYRCASSSFQVPQETQYFGPGTRLLVL.

The chain has TRBV18 and TRBJ2-2; TRBD2 matches at 7 bases. The CDR3 runs 13 residues. Germline CDR1 and CDR2: KGHSH and LQKENI. The junction had 1 base not matched to a gene; V was cut back by 3 bases and J by 6 bases. CDR3 sequence: CASSPTSPGELFF. For the CDR3, the DNA is TGTGCCAGCTCACCGACTAGCCCCGGGGAGCTGTTTTTT.

The chain recombines TRBV9 with TRBJ2-1, with 7 bases lining up with TRBD2. V was clipped by 5 bases and J by 8 bases; unmatched bases: 10. This CDR3 spans 14 amino acids. Germline CDR1 and CDR2: SGDLS and YYNGEE. CDR3 bases: TGTGCCAGCAGTGGGGGTCGGACTAGATATGAGCAGTTCTTC. Protein product: CASSGGRTRYEQFF.

This clone was counted a few times. The V gene is TRBV4-1, the J gene TRBJ2-7; 14 positions agree with TRBD2. Trimming took 0 bases from V and 3 from J; bases not matched to a gene: 1. Germline loops: CDR1 MGHRA, CDR2 YSYEKL. The CDR3 runs to 16 residues. CDR3 in amino acids: CASSQDGTSGSYEQYF. CDR3 in DNA: TGCGCCAGCAGCCAAGATGGGACTAGCGGGAGCTACGAGCAGTACTTC.

This clone was picked up one time. J is TRBJ1-2 and V is TRBV29-1, with TRBD1 matching 7 bases. The CDR3 has 13 amino acids. Trimming cost V 7 bases and J 4 bases; bases outside gene matches: 9. Germline V lookup: CDR1 SQVTM, CDR2 ANQGSEA. CDR3 nucleotides: TGCAGCGCAAGTACAGGGGAGTCCTATGGCTACACCTTC. This encodes CSASTGESYGYTF.

The chain joins TRBV5-1 to TRBJ1-2; weak D call: TRBD1 (5 bases). The CDR3 loop spans 15 amino acids. V lost 4 bases to trimming and J lost 7 bases, with 20 bases between them. Germline CDR1 SGHRS, CDR2 YFSETQ. For the CDR3, the DNA is TGCGCCAGCAGCGGGGCCCTGACCGGAATGTTTGGCTACACCTTC. Amino acids: CASSGALTGMFGYTF.

V is TRBV11-3 and J is TRBJ2-3, with 10 nucleotides matching TRBD2. Germline V CDR1 and CDR2: SGHNT, YENEEA. The V segment lost 5 bases and the J segment 2 bases; nucleotides outside the gene matches: 7. CDR3 size: 16 residues. The CDR3 spells CASSRSGGGITDTQYF. The CDR3 nucleotides are TGTGCCAGCAGCAGGAGCGGGGGGGGGATCACAGATACGCAGTATTTT.

V is TRBV19 and J is TRBJ1-5; no definite D call. The germline gives CDR1 LNHDA, CDR2 SQIVND (reference sequence). Trimming removed 3 bases from V and 0 bases from J, with 15 bases in between. This CDR3 comprises 17 residues. The CDR3 DNA follows: TGTGCCAGTAGTATGGTGGCAAGATTGGGTAGCAATCAGCCCCAGCATTTT. The encoded protein is CASSMVARLGSNQPQHF.

This clone was observed a few times. V is TRBV29-1 and J is TRBJ1-1; the D gene is possibly TRBD1 (6 bases). V lost 6 bases, J lost 4 bases, and 24 bases lay in between. Germline values: CDR1 SQVTM, CDR2 ANQGSEA. The CDR3 contains 16 residues. CDR3 in DNA: TGCAGCGTAACCTTGACAGGAAGGGGAATGGCCACTGAAGCTTTCTTT. It specifies CSVTLTGRGMATEAFF. Drawing the rest from reference TRBV29-1 and TRBJ1-1, the complete variable domain is SAVISQKPSRDICQRGTSLTIQCQVDSQVTMMFWYRQQPGQSLTLIATANQGSEATYESGFVIDKFPISRPNLTFSTLTVSNMSPEDSSIYLCSVTLTGRGMATEAFFGQGTRLTVV.

The rearrangement uses TRBV19 and TRBJ1-1, with D perhaps TRBD1 (5 bases). With 6 bases removed from V and 3 bases from J, the gap between germline ends came to 14 bases. This CDR3 comprises 14 residues. Germline V gives CDR1 LNHDA, CDR2 SQIVND (reference sequence). The chain's CDR3 is CASSPQGYDTEAFF. CDR3 DNA sequence: TGTGCCAGTAGCCCTCAGGGCTACGACACTGAAGCTTTCTTT. Drawing the rest from reference TRBV19 and TRBJ1-1, the complete variable domain is DGGITQSPKYLFRKEGQNVTLSCEQNLNHDAMYWYRQDPGQGLRLIYYSQIVNDFQKGDIAEGYSVSREKKESFPLTVTSAQKNPTAFYLCASSPQGYDTEAFFGQGTRLTVV.

This clone was counted between two and nine times. The chain carries TRBV28 and TRBJ1-1; D might be TRBD1 (5 bases). Germline V CDR1 and CDR2: MDHEN, SYDVKM. Trimming took off 7 bases at V and 11 bases at J, with 20 bases between the two ends. The CDR3 contains 13 residues. The CDR3 sequence: CASTPYGGFKAFF. The DNA for the CDR3 is TGTGCCAGCACCCCTTATGGGGGATTTAAGGCTTTCTTT.

This clone has a handful of counts. The chain has TRBV6-8 and TRBJ1-2; 7 bases are shared with TRBD1. CDR3 size: 12 residues. Trimming cost V 2 bases and J 6 bases; bases outside gene matches: 0. Germline-derived CDR1 and CDR2 are MNHGY and SAAAGT. CDR3 nucleotide sequence: TGTGCCAGCAGTTACGGGACAGATGGCTACACCTTC. It translates to CASSYGTDGYTF.

The chain uses TRBV6-8 and TRBJ1-1, with 7 bases fitting TRBD1. The CDR3 extends over 15 amino acids. Germline V gene data show CDR1 as MNHGY and CDR2 as SAAAGT. V trimming: 6 bases; J trimming: 5 bases; junction bases outside the gene matches: 12. DNA of the CDR3: TGTGCCAGCAGCAGATTAGACAGGGAGGAGACTGAAGCTTTCTTT. As protein: CASSRLDREETEAFF.

The V gene is TRBV30, the J gene TRBJ2-5; 7 bases match TRBD2. The ends lost 4 bases at V and 6 bases at J; junction bases unmatched: 14. The CDR3 is made up of 15 amino acids. CDR1 and CDR2 from the germline V gene are GTSNPN and SVGIG (reference sequence). In nucleotides, the CDR3 is TGTGCCTGGACCGCGTATGGGGGGAGGGTTCAGACCCAGTACTTC. It translates to CAWTAYGGRVQTQYF. The variable domain in full, with the rest retrieved from reference TRBV30 and TRBJ2-5, is SQTIHQWPATLVQPVGSPLSLECTVEGTSNPNLYWYRQAAGRGLQLLFYSVGIGQISSEVPQNLSASRPQDRQFILSSKKLLLSDSGFYLCAWTAYGGRVQTQYFGPGTRLLVL.